A selection of T cell receptor beta chains follows, all from one sample in a study of patients and donors after allogeneic stem cell transplantation. TCRdb passed the RT-PCR reads through MiXCR, listing each CDR3 protein once. Of 70,000 to 95,000 distinct CDR3 sequences detected, 5% appear once; the ten largest clones hold approximately 2.5%. The sequenced sample consisted of blood, either unsorted or a sorted T cell fraction (not recorded which). The receptor source for this set is a human donor who was either an allogeneic HSCT recipient or a stem cell or donor lymphocyte infusion donor (not recorded which). It is not recorded whose cells these are; they may come from a transplant donor. CDR3s include the opening cysteine and the closing phenylalanine or tryptophan. The order of the fields is D gene, J gene, clone size, V gene, CDR3 DNA, CDR3 protein. D genes are given only for firm matches. Not every row has a clone size; where given, it reads once, few, many or a size class.

. | TRBJ2-2 | many | TRBV11-2 | TGTGCCAGCAGCTTTGGGCAAACCGGGGAGCTGTTTTTT | CASSFGQTGELFF
. | TRBJ2-3 | many | TRBV7-7 | TGTGCCAGCAGCTTAGATACCACAGATACGCAGTATTTT | CASSLDTTDTQYF
. | TRBJ2-1 | . | TRBV11-2 | TGTGCCAGCAGCCTCCCTGGTTTCTACAATGAGCAGTTCTTC | CASSLPGFYNEQFF
TRBD2 | TRBJ2-3 | many | TRBV29-1 | TGCAGCGTTGACCGGGAGGGCGGGAACACAGATACGCAGTATTTT | CSVDREGGNTDTQYF
TRBD1 | TRBJ1-1 | . | TRBV5-4 | TGTGCCAGCAGCCGGGGACAGGACCTGAACACTGAAGCTTTCTTT | CASSRGQDLNTEAFF
TRBD2 | TRBJ2-7 | . | TRBV20-1 | TGCAGTGCTACCTATAGCGGGGGGGCATCCGAGCAGTACTTC | CSATYSGGASEQYF
TRBD2 | TRBJ2-1 | few | TRBV11-1 | TGTGCCAGCAGCTTAGGAGGGGCGATTAGCGGCGGGGGGAATGAGCAGTTCTTC | CASSLGGAISGGGNEQFF
. | TRBJ1-2 | few | TRBV20-1 | TGCAGTGCTAGGGCCGTCGGGGGGCAGGGTGGCTACACCTTC | CSARAVGGQGGYTF
. | TRBJ2-1 | many | TRBV19 | TGTGCCAGTAGTATAGGTCATGGGTCCAATGAGCAGTTCTTC | CASSIGHGSNEQFF
TRBD1 | TRBJ2-1 | many | TRBV20-1 | TGCAGTGCTAGAGCCACCGGGACAGGGGTCAATGAGCAGTTCTTC | CSARATGTGVNEQFF
TRBD2 | TRBJ2-1 | many | TRBV11-3 | TGTGCCAGCAGCTTAATCGGGATAGCGGGGGGGCCCGGTGAGCAGTTCTTC | CASSLIGIAGGPGEQFF
. | TRBJ2-3 | many | TRBV7-9 | TGTGCCAGCAGCTTGGGAACCCTAATCACAGATACGCAGTATTTT | CASSLGTLITDTQYF
. | TRBJ2-3 | . | TRBV5-8 | TGTGCCAGCAGCTTTGGAAGGTGGGGGACAGATACGCAGTATTTT | CASSFGRWGTDTQYF
. | TRBJ1-1 | few | TRBV5-4 | TGTGCCAGCAGCTTGGGGGCAGGGTTAAGTGAAGCTTTCTTT | CASSLGAGLSEAFF
TRBD1 | TRBJ1-1 | many | TRBV27 | TGTGCCAGCAGGACAGGGGGGTTAAACACTGAAGCTTTCTTT | CASRTGGLNTEAFF
. | TRBJ2-1 | many | TRBV4-1 | TGCGCCAGCAGCCAAGTGGACATACTCTCCTACAATGAGCAGTTCTTC | CASSQVDILSYNEQFF
. | TRBJ1-6 | many | TRBV7-6 | TGTGCCAGCAGCTTAGAAGCCCGCCCCTCCTATAATTCACCCCTCCACTTT | CASSLEARPSYNSPLHF
. | TRBJ1-5 | many | TRBV10-3 | TGTGCCATGGCACAGGCGTCCAATCAGCCCCAGCATTTT | CAMAQASNQPQHF
. | TRBJ2-7 | many | TRBV5-1 | TGCGCCAGCAGCTTGGAAGGACAGCCAGCCTACGAGCAGTACTTC | CASSLEGQPAYEQYF
TRBD1 | TRBJ2-3 | many | TRBV18 | TGTGCCAGCTCACAGGACAGGACTTACACAGATACGCAGTATTTT | CASSQDRTYTDTQYF
TRBD2 | TRBJ2-2 | many | TRBV4-1 | TGCGCCAGCAGCCAAGTCCGTCTAGCGGGAAGATACACCGGGGAGCTGTTTTTT | CASSQVRLAGRYTGELFF
. | TRBJ1-1 | many | TRBV10-2 | TGCGCCACCAAGGGGGGTTTTAGCCCGAACACTGAAGCTTTCTTT | CATKGGFSPNTEAFF
. | TRBJ2-1 | few | TRBV20-1 | TGCAGTGCTGGCTCGGCGGGACACTACAATGAGCAGTTCTTC | CSAGSAGHYNEQFF
TRBD1 | TRBJ2-7 | many | TRBV12-3/TRBV12-4 | TGTGCCAGCAATCCATCAGGGCAGGGGGCCTACGAGCAGTACTTC | CASNPSGQGAYEQYF
. | TRBJ2-7 | many | TRBV12-3/TRBV12-4 | TGTGCCAGCAGTTTTAATTTGCGGGGAGAGCAGTACTTC | CASSFNLRGEQYF
. | TRBJ1-6 | many | TRBV6-1 | TGTGCCAGCAGTCCTGGGGATTCACCCCTCCACTTT | CASSPGDSPLHF
TRBD1 | TRBJ2-1 | many | TRBV12-3/TRBV12-4 | TGTGCCAGCACCCAAGGGGGCAGGGCTTACAATGAGCAGTTCTTC | CASTQGGRAYNEQFF
. | TRBJ2-3 | many | TRBV11-2 | TGTGCCAGCAGCTTGATACAGGAGCCAGATACGCAGTATTTT | CASSLIQEPDTQYF
. | TRBJ1-2 | many | TRBV7-2 | TGTGCCAGCAGCTTAGCGCTAACAGGGACTGAAACGGCTAACTATGGCTACACCTTC | CASSLALTGTETANYGYTF
TRBD1 | TRBJ1-6 | few | TRBV7-2 | TGTGCCAGCAGCTTAGGCAGGGGGGGGAAGAGGCTCCACTTT | CASSLGRGGKRLHF
TRBD1 | TRBJ2-5 | . | TRBV5-5 | TGTGCCAGCAGCCCGGGGACAGGGGGCAGGGAGACCCAGTACTTC | CASSPGTGGRETQYF
. | TRBJ1-2 | many | TRBV11-3 | TGTGCCAGCAGCGGGCTGGATAGGGCGGACTATGGCTACACCTTC | CASSGLDRADYGYTF
. | TRBJ1-2 | . | TRBV19 | TGTGCCAGCAAAACAGGACTCTATGGCTACACCTTC | CASKTGLYGYTF
. | TRBJ2-7 | many | TRBV20-1 | TGCAGTGCTGGGGCAGGGTCAAGCTCCTACGAGCAGTACTTC | CSAGAGSSSYEQYF
. | TRBJ2-7 | many | TRBV28 | TGTGCCAGCATCAGAGCCGGCCTTACAACCTACGAGCAGTACTTC | CASIRAGLTTYEQYF
. | TRBJ2-1 | many | TRBV6-1 | TGTGCCAGCAGTCCACAAAATACTAGGGAGCAGTTCTTC | CASSPQNTREQFF
TRBD1 | TRBJ2-1 | many | TRBV4-1 | TGCGCCAGCAGCCAAACAGGGGGATCGCGGTTCTTC | CASSQTGGSRFF
. | TRBJ1-5 | many | TRBV7-9 | TGTGCCAGCAGCTTAGGGCAGGGAGGTCAGCCCCAGCATTTT | CASSLGQGGQPQHF
TRBD2 | TRBJ2-1 | many | TRBV12-5 | TGTGCTAGTGGTTTGGCAACCGGGACTAGTTATGAGCAGTTCTTC | CASGLATGTSYEQFF
TRBD1 | TRBJ2-3 | many | TRBV11-2 | TGTGCCAGCAGCCACCCGGACAGGGAACCCCCGGGGGATGGCACAGATACGCAGTATTTT | CASSHPDREPPGDGTDTQYF
TRBD2 | TRBJ2-7 | . | TRBV15 | TGTGCCACCAGCACCTCAGAAGGGACTAGCGGGTACGAGCAGTACTTC | CATSTSEGTSGYEQYF
. | TRBJ1-2 | many | TRBV6-1 | TGTGCCAGCAGTACCCAGACAGGCGGACTAGGGCGCGGGGTTTATGGCTACACCTTC | CASSTQTGGLGRGVYGYTF
TRBD2 | TRBJ2-3 | many | TRBV20-1 | TGCAGTGCTAGAGATCCCACACTAGCGGATACGCAGTATTTT | CSARDPTLADTQYF
TRBD2 | TRBJ2-1 | many | TRBV7-2 | TGTGCCAGCAGCTTAGAAAGCGGGGGGGGGCACAATGAGCAGTTCTTC | CASSLESGGGHNEQFF
TRBD2 | TRBJ2-1 | many | TRBV5-1 | TGCGCCAGCAGCTTGTTGACTAGCGGTTCCTACAATGAGCAGTTCTTC | CASSLLTSGSYNEQFF
. | TRBJ1-1 | many | TRBV12-3/TRBV12-4 | TGTGCCAGCAGTCCCAACAGGGAAAAGGGCCGTGAAGCTTTCTTT | CASSPNREKGREAFF
. | TRBJ2-4 | . | TRBV24-1 | TGTGCCACCAGTTCCGGTGGGATTCAGTACTTC | CATSSGGIQYF